This TCR beta chain was documented in a study of blood T cell repertoires in COVID-19 (dated by TCRdb to 2018 to 2020). Background for the entire study: Samples covering the acute and convalescent phases of COVID-19 were provided by collaborators in the United States, Italy and Spain. The samples were drawn from the first 160 participants of the ongoing ImmuneRACE study and from 950 to 1,500 subjects provided by 6 global collaborators. A freely available public database, intended as a resource for researchers studying the immune response to SARS-CoV-2, is where the repertoires were released. Subjects who had been exposed to COVID-19, were actively infected with it, or had recovered from it provided the deeply sampled blood TCRbeta repertoires that made up the dataset. Nearly every sample came with metadata listing a de-identified subject ID, COVID-19 status, age in years and sex. The material from the prospective study consisted of cDNA or gDNA derived from T cells, B-cell-depleted T cells, or PBMCs. Where HLA class I and class II types were available, the types were taken from metadata supplied by the sample provider, not from assay-based typing. What the research found in general, with its limitations: The quantity of clinical and demographic metadata differed by source and by participant and was supplied without curation.

Relative to germline, V is 7 bases shorter and J is 1 base shorter, with 13 bases between their ends. Via the germline V gene, CDR1 is MNHEY and CDR2 SVGAGI. The CDR3, cysteine through phenylalanine, is 14 amino acids long. The CDR3 DNA has 42 bases and is translated from base 1. Details on this clone: This receptor's antigen is unknown. The input lacks base qualities; no much larger clone sits a single base away.

One collaborating source in Seattle enrolled patients while the patients were actively infected and followed the patients over time throughout the course of disease. Whole blood was collected in K2EDTA tubes by collaborating institutions according to the institutions' own protocols. For TCRbeta analysis, collaborators shipped samples in one of three forms: frozen whole blood, isolated PBMCs, or DNA extracted from either of those sample types. TCRbeta CDR3 regions were amplified from genomic DNA by means of the immunoSEQ Assay, a bias-controlled multiplex PCR. The paper's processing steps were these. The number of nucleated cells in each sample was estimated from the amplification of reference gene primers within the assay. To quantify the absolute abundance of each unique TCRbeta CDR3 rearrangement, sequence reads were collapsed and filtered. For each sample, productive Simpson clonality was calculated as the square root of Simpson's diversity index across productive rearrangements. Here the immuneACCESS table is served through TCRdb, limited to in-frame sequences with V and J called. Missing clones are a known gap in these copies; in checked studies unresolved V genes cover under half, and the rest lacks a known reason. V and J calls and clone size come straight from that table; D and trimming were deduced from the DNA. The sample yields 200,000 to 250,000 clones; more than 85% were counted once. Roughly a tenth of the sample belongs to the ten largest clones.

The clonotype was recovered from a woman between 45 and 60 years old with COVID-19, enrolled during active disease. The sequenced material came from peripheral blood. The chain couples TRBV6-5 to TRBJ1-1; confidence is insufficient to name the D gene. The CDR3 here reads CASTLDRGNTEAFF. Read as DNA, the sequence is TGTGCCAGCACCTTGGACCGGGGGAACACTGAAGCTTTCTTT.